The 14 T cell receptor beta chains below were found in one sample sequenced in a study of blood T cell repertoires in COVID-19. Produced via immunoSEQ multiplex PCR; TCRdb's table is partial and in-frame only. Of under 95,000 clones in the sample, around 90% were seen once. Sequenced: peripheral blood. Every receptor here comes from a man between 60 and 70 years old with acute or convalescent COVID-19.

The chain carries TRBV19 and TRBJ2-3, with a possible D match to TRBD1 (6 bases). Trimming stripped 7 bases from V and 2 bases from J, with 22 bases between. Germline V gene lookup returns CDR1 LNHDA and CDR2 SQIVND (reference sequence). The CDR3 has 17 amino acids. The CDR3: CASTSPPGHSVTDTQYF. CDR3 in DNA: TGTGCCAGTACCTCGCCTCCGGGACATTCGGTCACAGATACGCAGTATTTT.

Here the CDR3 DNA reads TGTGCCAGCAGTCAGACAGGGCTCAATCAGCCCCAGCATTTT. Its protein product is CASSQTGLNQPQHF. The chain couples TRBV6-2 or TRBV6-3 to TRBJ1-5, with 7 bases fitting TRBD1. The CDR3 totals 14 residues. V was pared by 5 bases and J by 3 bases, with 4 bases of the junction left unmatched. Germline CDR1 reads MNHEY; CDR2 reads SVGEGT.

In its sample, this clone was seen a few times. The chain carries TRBV7-2 and TRBJ2-1; 7 bases match TRBD2. V was pared by 5 bases and J by 3 bases, with 10 bases of the junction left unmatched. From germline, CDR1 is SGHTA and CDR2 FQGNSA. The CDR3 spans 16 residues. CDR3 region: CASSPQGGSNYNEQFF. The CDR3 DNA is TGTGCCAGCAGCCCACAAGGCGGGAGCAACTACAATGAGCAGTTCTTC.

The rearrangement links TRBV9 to TRBJ1-3; the D gene is possibly TRBD1 (5 bases). Germline CDR1 reads SGDLS; CDR2 reads YYNGEE. This CDR3 is 14 amino acids long. Trimming left V 3 bases short and J 1 base short, with 8 bases between. CDR3 residues: CASSEGMSGNTIYF. The CDR3 DNA reads as TGTGCCAGCAGCGAGGGGATGTCTGGAAACACCATATATTTT.

The J gene is TRBJ2-3, the V gene TRBV7-2; 7 bases agree with TRBD1. There are 15 residues in the CDR3. Per the germline V gene, CDR1 is SGHTA and CDR2 is FQGNSA. V lost 2 bases to trimming and J lost 2 bases; unmatched junction nucleotides: 4. CDR3 residues: CASSLQTGFTDTQYF. For the CDR3, the DNA is TGTGCCAGCAGCTTACAGACAGGGTTCACAGATACGCAGTATTTT.

This chain connects TRBV6-1 to TRBJ2-1, with 8 bases fitting TRBD2. CDR3 length equals 15 residues. V lost 2 bases, J lost 3 bases, and 3 bases stayed unmatched. Germline V gene sequence: CDR1 MNHNS, CDR2 SASEGT. The CDR3: CASSESGGLYNEQFF. CDR3 nucleotides: TGTGCCAGCAGTGAAAGCGGGGGTCTCTACAATGAGCAGTTCTTC.

V and J are TRBV28 and TRBJ1-1; D may be TRBD1 (5 bases). V lost 2 bases to trimming and J lost 5 bases, with 9 bases between them. This CDR3 region has 13 residues. Germline V gene sequence: CDR1 MDHEN, CDR2 SYDVKM. The CDR3 nucleotides read TGTGCCAGCAGTTTAATCCGGGGGACTGAAGCTTTCTTT. Translation: CASSLIRGTEAFF.

This clone was counted a few times. The rearrangement joins TRBV9 to TRBJ1-3; D is undetermined. Deletions cut 0 bases from V and 4 bases from J, with 11 bases between. The CDR3 runs to 15 residues. Germline CDR1 is SGDLS and CDR2 is YYNGEE. For the CDR3, the DNA is TGTGCCAGCAGCGTAGATCCGGGATCCGGAAACACCATATATTTT. Translating it yields CASSVDPGSGNTIYF. The full variable domain, completed using reference TRBV9 and TRBJ1-3, is DSGVTQTPKHLITATGQRVTLRCSPRSGDLSVYWYQQSLDQGLQFLIQYYNGEERAKGNILERFSAQQFPDLHSELNLSSLELGDSALYFCASSVDPGSGNTIYFGEGSWLTVV.

The chain joins TRBV9 to TRBJ2-3, with a tentative D call TRBD2 (6 bases). Trimming shortened V by 0 bases and J by 6 bases, and 14 bases separated the two germline ends. From germline, CDR1 is SGDLS and CDR2 YYNGEE. The CDR3 spans 15 residues. CDR3 protein: CASSVAAGLVDTQYF. CDR3 DNA sequence: TGTGCCAGCAGCGTAGCGGCGGGGCTAGTGGATACGCAGTATTTT.

The rearrangement links TRBV29-1 to TRBJ1-2, with a possible D match to TRBD1 (6 bases). The germline V gene encodes CDR1 SQVTM and CDR2 ANQGSEA. The V end was cut by 3 bases, the J end by 6 bases, with 11 bases between. The length of the CDR3 is 12 residues. The CDR3 loop is CSVDTGKDGYTF. For the CDR3, the DNA is TGCAGCGTTGATACAGGGAAGGATGGCTACACCTTC.

V and J are TRBV14 and TRBJ2-1; D might be TRBD1 (5 bases). The germline V and J ends were trimmed by 0 bases and 5 bases, with 14 bases remaining between them. Germline loops: CDR1 SGHDN, CDR2 FVKESK. CDR3 length equals 16 residues. CDR3 nucleotides: TGTGCCAGCAGCCAAGAAGGGGTCCTATATCACAATGAGCAGTTCTTC. Residues: CASSQEGVLYHNEQFF.

The J gene is TRBJ1-2, the V gene TRBV27; 7 bases line up with TRBD1. The CDR3 loop spans 17 amino acids. V lost 5 bases, J lost 0 bases, and 12 bases stayed unmatched. CDR1 and CDR2 (germline): MNHEY, SMNVEV (reference sequence). The CDR3 loop is CASSPEDRSPANYGYTF. DNA of the CDR3: TGTGCCAGCAGTCCGGAGGACAGGTCACCAGCTAACTATGGCTACACCTTC.

The chain carries TRBV7-9 and TRBJ2-7; a weak D match, TRBD1 (7 bases). V lost 4 bases, J lost 3 bases, and 16 bases lay in between. The V gene's germline CDR1 is SEHNR and CDR2 FQNEAQ (reference sequence). CDR3 size: 15 residues. The CDR3 region is CASSSNRQGGYEQYF. In DNA, the CDR3 is TGTGCCAGCAGCTCGAACCGACAGGGAGGCTACGAGCAGTACTTC.

The gene calls are TRBV7-2 and TRBJ2-7; 7 bases align to TRBD2. The CDR3 has 15 amino acids. CDR1 and CDR2 (germline): SGHTA, FQGNSA. V trimming: 2 bases; J trimming: 2 bases; junction bases outside the gene matches: 6. As DNA, the CDR3 is TGTGCCAGCAGCTTATTACGGGGGGATACCTACGAGCAGTACTTC. Its translation is CASSLLRGDTYEQYF.